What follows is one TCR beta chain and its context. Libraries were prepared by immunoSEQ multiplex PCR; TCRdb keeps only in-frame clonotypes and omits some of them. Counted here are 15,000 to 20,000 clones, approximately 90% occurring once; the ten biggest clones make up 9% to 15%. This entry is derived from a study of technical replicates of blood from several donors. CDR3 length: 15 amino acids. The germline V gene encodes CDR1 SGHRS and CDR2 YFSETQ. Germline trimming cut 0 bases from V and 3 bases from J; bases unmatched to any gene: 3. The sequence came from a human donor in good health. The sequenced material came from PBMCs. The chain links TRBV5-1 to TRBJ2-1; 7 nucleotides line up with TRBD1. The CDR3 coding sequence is TGCGCCAGCAGCTTGGCCGGGACAGACTACAATGAGCAGTTCTTC. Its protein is CASSLAGTDYNEQFF.